Below, 23 T cell receptor beta chains from the same sample are listed, as sequenced in a study of response to subunit inactivated influenza vaccine. TCRdb re-called the RT-PCR reads with MiXCR, one entry per CDR3 protein. The sample contains 500,000 to 600,000 distinct CDR3 sequences, 11% of which appear only once. These data also formed part of another study, on T cells expressing NK-cell markers. This second study notes: With UMIs, 5'RACE template switching was used to make TCR beta cDNA.

This material consisted of PBMCs from blood, taken on the day of vaccination. The source is a man aged 50-60 years who received an inactivated influenza vaccine.

CDR3 sequence: CAISGDSGQAKYQETQYF. The CDR3 bases are TGTGCCATCAGTGGGGACTCGGGACAGGCTAAGTACCAAGAGACCCAGTACTTC. The rearrangement links TRBV10-3 to TRBJ2-5, with 8 bases lining up with TRBD1. From germline, CDR1 is ENHRY and CDR2 SYGVKD. The CDR3 consists of 18 residues. J lost 0 bases, V lost 4 bases, and 13 bases had no gene match.

This clonotype was detected many times. The chain combines TRBV28 with TRBJ2-1; 9 bases line up with TRBD2. This CDR3 is built from 16 residues. Germline V gene data show CDR1 as MDHEN and CDR2 as SYDVKM. The V and J ends lost 5 bases and 9 bases, in that order; junction bases with no gene match: 14. This CDR3 reads CASSGRIAGVLGEQFF. CDR3 in DNA: TGTGCCAGCAGTGGGCGGATAGCGGGAGTTCTCGGTGAGCAGTTCTTC.

The chain couples TRBV20-1 to TRBJ1-4, with D hard to call. CDR3 length: 15 residues. Germline V gives CDR1 DFQATT, CDR2 SNEGSKA (reference sequence). V was clipped by 2 bases and J by 4 bases, with 14 bases between them. The CDR3 spells CSARPRTASNEKLFF. In DNA form, the CDR3 reads TGCAGTGCTAGACCGCGGACGGCCAGTAATGAAAAACTGTTTTTT.

V usage is TRBV12-3 or TRBV12-4 and J usage is TRBJ2-3, with 9 bases matching TRBD1. After removal of 4 bases from V and 3 bases from J, the junction contained 2 bases not matched to a gene. The CDR3 consists of 14 residues. As DNA, the CDR3 is TGTGCCAGCAGTTGGACAGGGGTAACAGATACGCAGTATTTT. It encodes CASSWTGVTDTQYF.

CDR3 nucleotides: TGTGCCTGGAGTGTTTCTCGGACATGGGTATTGGACACTGAAGCTTTCTTT. It is translated as CAWSVSRTWVLDTEAFF. The chain combines TRBV30 with TRBJ1-1; TRBD1 is a possible D gene (5 bases). CDR1 and CDR2 from the germline V gene are GTSNPN and SVGIG (reference sequence). V was trimmed by 0 bases and J by 3 bases, leaving 20 bases between them. The CDR3 has 17 amino acids. The full variable domain, rest sourced from reference TRBV30 and TRBJ1-1, is SQTIHQWPATLVQPVGSPLSLECTVEGTSNPNLYWYRQAAGRGLQLLFYSVGIGQISSEVPQNLSASRPQDRQFILSSKKLLLSDSGFYLCAWSVSRTWVLDTEAFFGQGTRLTVV.

This clonotype has a handful of counts. CDR3 protein: CASSYARVAPLHF. CDR3 DNA sequence: TGTGCCAGCAGTTACGCGAGGGTCGCACCCCTCCACTTT. This rearrangement joins TRBV6-2 or TRBV6-3 to TRBJ1-6; no firm D call. Trimming shortened V by 2 bases and J by 11 bases, and 10 bases separated the two germline ends. Germline CDR1 MNHEY, CDR2 SVGEGT. CDR3 size: 13 residues.

This clonotype has just a few counts. The chain couples TRBV3-1 to TRBJ2-7; possibly TRBD2 for D (5 bases). V was cut by 1 base and J by 2 bases, with 12 bases left in between. The CDR3 has 15 amino acids. The germline V gene has CDR1 LGHDT and CDR2 YNNKEL (reference sequence). The CDR3 protein is CASSQGHSGTYEQYF. The CDR3 DNA is TGTGCCAGCAGCCAAGGTCACAGCGGCACCTACGAGCAGTACTTC.

In this sample, this clonotype turned up a few times. V usage is TRBV20-1 and J usage is TRBJ2-7, with D tentatively TRBD2 (6 bases). Per the germline V gene, CDR1 is DFQATT and CDR2 is SNEGSKA (reference sequence). Trimming removed 6 bases at V and 6 bases at J, with 24 bases between. The CDR3 extends over 15 amino acids. Written as DNA, the CDR3 is TGCAGTGCCGACCACCGGGACTCCCCCTCTCCCGAGCAGTACTTC. This translates into CSADHRDSPSPEQYF.

This clonotype was seen a handful of times. The J gene is TRBJ2-2, the V gene TRBV4-2, with a possible D match to TRBD2 (6 bases). Germline assignment: CDR1 LGHNA and CDR2 YNFKEQ. The CDR3 loop spans 16 amino acids. The V gene lost 3 bases and the J gene lost 0 bases, with 11 bases spanning the gap. CDR3 amino acids: CASSQAASANTGELFF. CDR3 DNA: TGTGCCAGCAGCCAGGCGGCTAGCGCGAACACCGGGGAGCTGTTTTTT.

The J gene is TRBJ2-2, the V gene TRBV20-1; possibly TRBD2 for D (5 bases). Germline CDR1 and CDR2: DFQATT and SNEGSKA (reference sequence). The CDR3 totals 15 residues. V was clipped by 1 base and J by 3 bases, with 12 bases between them. Written as DNA, the CDR3 is TGCAGTGCTAGAGCCCAGGACTCTTACACCGGGGAGCTGTTTTTT. This gives the protein CSARAQDSYTGELFF.

This clonotype was seen a few times. The CDR3 reads CASSQARGKKRGSTDTQYF. In DNA, the CDR3 is TGCGCCAGCAGCCAAGCCCGAGGTAAAAAGCGGGGGAGCACAGATACGCAGTATTTT. The chain uses TRBV4-1 and TRBJ2-3; 8 bases are shared with TRBD2. V dropped 1 base and J dropped 0; count of bases not matched to a gene: 12. The CDR3 is 19 amino acids. Germline V gene lookup returns CDR1 MGHRA and CDR2 YSYEKL.

A remark on this clonotype: A read error may be the cause here, since a much bigger clone is one base away. The rearrangement uses TRBV7-2 and TRBJ1-1, with a tentative D call TRBD1 (5 bases). Germline V gene sequence: CDR1 SGHTA, CDR2 FQGNSA. CDR3 length: 16 residues. The chain's CDR3 is CASSLAIGQGNTEAIF. The CDR3 coding sequence is TGTGCCAGCAGCTTAGCAATAGGGCAGGGAAACACTGAAGCTATCTTT.

This clonotype appeared a few times. The rearrangement joins TRBV27 to TRBJ2-7; either TRBD1 or TRBD2 may fit D (5 bases each). CDR3 size: 11 residues. Germline loops: CDR1 MNHEY, CDR2 SMNVEV (reference sequence). V was shortened by 1 base and J by 9 bases, with 7 bases between the two germline ends. CDR3 in DNA: TGTGCCAGCAGTTTATATGGGGGGCAGTACTTC. Translation: CASSLYGGQYF.

The J gene is TRBJ2-3, the V gene TRBV4-3; no definite D call. The CDR3 loop spans 15 amino acids. Per germline, CDR1 LGHNA and CDR2 YSLEER. Trimming cost V 0 bases and J 3 bases, with 10 bases left between them. CDR3 residues: CASSQDYGTTDTQYF. CDR3 in DNA: TGCGCCAGCAGCCAAGATTATGGAACTACAGATACGCAGTATTTT.

The chain recombines TRBV7-9 with TRBJ2-5, with D tentatively TRBD1 or TRBD2 (5 bases each). The CDR3 spans 15 residues. Deletions cut 7 bases from V and 2 bases from J, with 17 bases between. CDR1 SEHNR and CDR2 FQNEAQ come from the germline V gene (reference sequence). The CDR3 DNA reads as TGTGCCAGCAACCGGGGCAGGGTGGGTCAAGAGACCCAGTACTTC. Protein sequence: CASNRGRVGQETQYF.

This clonotype was counted only a few times. The CDR3 reads CASSPSGGARNEQFF. DNA of the CDR3: TGTGCCAGCAGCCCTAGCGGGGGGGCCCGGAATGAGCAGTTCTTC. The J gene is TRBJ2-1, the V gene TRBV7-9; 12 bases map to TRBD2. The V and J ends lost 5 bases and 7 bases, in that order; junction bases with no gene match: 6. CDR3 length: 15 amino acids. Germline V CDR1 and CDR2: SEHNR, FQNEAQ (reference sequence).

V and J are TRBV28 and TRBJ2-1; D may be TRBD1 (7 bases). CDR3 length: 13 amino acids. The germline V gene encodes CDR1 MDHEN and CDR2 SYDVKM. Trimming stripped 10 bases from V and 6 bases from J, with 16 bases between. The CDR3 loop is CATLQGRSNEQFF. The DNA of the CDR3 is TGTGCCACCCTACAGGGGAGGAGCAATGAGCAGTTCTTC.

This clonotype was observed at least ten times. The chain joins TRBV7-9 to TRBJ2-3; 12 positions agree with TRBD2. Trimming removed 6 bases from V and 6 bases from J; junction bases left unmatched: 4. Germline CDR1 and CDR2: SEHNR and FQNEAQ (reference sequence). There are 14 residues in the CDR3. CDR3 protein: CASRGGTSGDTQYF. The CDR3 DNA reads TGTGCCAGCAGAGGAGGGACTAGCGGGGATACGCAGTATTTT.

This clonotype was seen only a few times. This rearrangement joins TRBV6-1 to TRBJ2-5; weak D call: TRBD1 (6 bases). Germline CDR1 reads MNHNS; CDR2 reads SASEGT. V was shortened by 7 bases and J by 4 bases, with 19 bases between the two germline ends. There are 15 residues in the CDR3. The CDR3 nucleotides are TGTGCCAGCAAGAAAATGGGGGCCGTTCGAGAGACCCAGTACTTC. Its translation: CASKKMGAVRETQYF.

V and J are TRBV4-2 and TRBJ2-1; 7 bases line up with TRBD1. Germline trimming cut 1 base from V and 9 bases from J; bases unmatched to any gene: 9. Germline assignment: CDR1 LGHNA and CDR2 YNFKEQ. This CDR3 spans 15 amino acids. CDR3 amino acids: CASSQGGQGDSEQFF. CDR3 in DNA: TGTGCCAGCAGCCAAGGGGGCCAGGGGGATAGTGAGCAGTTCTTC.

This clonotype occurred a few times. This sequence joins TRBV7-9 and TRBJ2-3; 9 nucleotides align to TRBD2. CDR3 size: 17 residues. V trimming: 1 base; J trimming: 3 bases; junction bases outside the gene matches: 8. The germline gives CDR1 SEHNR, CDR2 FQNEAQ (reference sequence). In nucleotides, the CDR3 is TGTGCCAGCAGCTTAGGCCCGGCGGGAGGGCCAACAGATACGCAGTATTTT. It yields the protein CASSLGPAGGPTDTQYF.

This sequence joins TRBV7-7 and TRBJ2-3; unclear D gene. V gave up 1 base and J gave up 5 bases, with 13 bases separating them. This CDR3 region has 15 residues. CDR1 and CDR2 from the germline V gene are SSHAT and FNYEAQ (reference sequence). Written as DNA, the CDR3 is TGTGCCAGCAGCTTAGGGATTAAAGGAGAAGATACGCAGTATTTT. Translation gives CASSLGIKGEDTQYF.

The chain is built from TRBV2 and TRBJ2-7; 15 bases fit TRBD2. The CDR3 spans 16 residues. V shed 7 bases, J shed 5 bases, and the junction held 9 bases outside the gene matches. Germline assignment: CDR1 SNHLY and CDR2 FYNNEI. In DNA, the CDR3 is TGTGCCAGCACCTCCGGACTAGCGGGGGGGCAAAACGAGCAGTACTTC. Amino acid sequence: CASTSGLAGGQNEQYF.